Presented here are 31 T cell receptor beta chains from one specimen sequenced in a study of PD-1 blockade in classical Hodgkin lymphoma. The method was immunoSEQ multiplex PCR; TCRdb's version includes in-frame clones alone and lacks a portion of them. Here the sample spans 40,000 to 45,000 clones, more than 70% being singletons. With no exception, relapse followed autologous stem cell transplantation in all patients, and brentuximab vedotin exposure varied. This sample comprised peripheral blood mononuclear cells (PBMCs), obtained at baseline. These receptors were collected from a human donor with classical Hodgkin lymphoma.

V usage is TRBV9 and J usage is TRBJ2-5; 7 positions agree with TRBD2. V was pared by 4 bases and J by 1 base, with 10 bases of the junction left unmatched. The germline V gene encodes CDR1 SGDLS and CDR2 YYNGEE. The CDR3 contains 16 residues. CDR3 DNA: TGTGCCAGCAGCCCCCGACCAGCGGGGCTCCAAGAGACCCAGTACTTC. Protein sequence: CASSPRPAGLQETQYF.

V gene TRBV29-1 combines with J gene TRBJ2-2, with 9 bases lining up with TRBD1. CDR1 is SQVTM and CDR2 is ANQGSEA in the germline V gene. After removal of 7 bases from V and 2 bases from J, the junction contained 5 bases not matched to a gene. CDR3 length: 14 amino acids. CDR3 residues: CSAKGQGNTGELFF. The CDR3 bases are TGCAGCGCTAAGGGACAGGGCAACACCGGGGAGCTGTTTTTT.

The rearrangement uses TRBV2 and TRBJ1-4, with 10 bases identical to TRBD1. This CDR3 has 15 amino acids. V trimming: 9 bases; J trimming: 5 bases; junction bases outside the gene matches: 9. Germline CDR1 and CDR2: SNHLY and FYNNEI. The DNA of the CDR3 is TGTGCCAGTGCTAACTCGGGACAGGGGAATGAAAAACTGTTTTTT. It specifies CASANSGQGNEKLFF. The full variable domain, completed using reference TRBV2 and TRBJ1-4, is EPEVTQTPSHQVTQMGQEVILRCVPISNHLYFYWYRQILGQKVEFLVSFYNNEISEKSEIFDDQFSVERPDGSNFTLKIRSTKLEDSAMYFCASANSGQGNEKLFFGSGTQLSVL.

The chain carries TRBV12-5 and TRBJ2-1; 8 bases map to TRBD2. CDR3 length equals 17 residues. CDR1 is LGHNT and CDR2 is FRNRAP in the germline V gene. The V segment lost 7 bases and the J segment 1 base; nucleotides outside the gene matches: 12. In DNA, the CDR3 is TGTGCTAGTGCCATAGGACTAGCCGGATTATCCTACAATGAGCAGTTCTTC. This sequence encodes CASAIGLAGLSYNEQFF.

Only a few counts were recorded for this clone. The chain combines TRBV7-3 with TRBJ2-2, with 11 positions matching TRBD1. V shed 3 bases, J shed 6 bases, and the junction held 6 bases outside the gene matches. Germline CDR1 SGHTA, CDR2 FQGTGA. The CDR3 length is 16 residues. The CDR3 protein is CASSFTGGQGAGELFF. In DNA form, the CDR3 reads TGTGCCAGCAGCTTTACCGGGGGACAGGGGGCCGGGGAGCTGTTTTTT.

In its sample, this clone ranks as medium-sized. The chain combines TRBV19 with TRBJ1-1; D is possibly TRBD1 (5 bases). Trimming took off 6 bases at V and 4 bases at J, with 15 bases between the two ends. The germline V gene encodes CDR1 LNHDA and CDR2 SQIVND (reference sequence). This CDR3 is built from 14 residues. CDR3 DNA: TGTGCCAGTAGGGGGACCCCAGCGAGCACTGAAGCTTTCTTT. This codes for CASRGTPASTEAFF.

The rearrangement joins TRBV2 to TRBJ1-2, with a weak D call TRBD1 (6 bases). Trimming cost V 5 bases and J 4 bases, with 14 bases left between them. Germline V gene sequence: CDR1 SNHLY, CDR2 FYNNEI. The CDR3 totals 14 residues. The chain's CDR3 is CASSRSDSSYGYTF. In DNA, the CDR3 is TGTGCCAGCAGTCGCTCGGACAGCTCCTATGGCTACACCTTC.

V usage is TRBV18 and J usage is TRBJ1-1; D ambiguous. V shed 3 bases and J shed 1 base, with 21 bases lying between them. The CDR3 runs to 18 residues. Germline CDR1 is KGHSH and CDR2 is LQKENI. The CDR3 is CASSPIRDLGERNTEAFF. CDR3 DNA sequence: TGTGCCAGCTCACCCATACGAGACTTGGGCGAGCGGAACACTGAAGCTTTCTTT.

The V and J genes are TRBV9 and TRBJ2-1; D not certain. V dropped 5 bases and J dropped 6 bases, with 12 bases sitting between them. The CDR3 sequence is 13 residues long. Germline CDR1 is SGDLS and CDR2 is YYNGEE. The CDR3 spells CASSLGPGNEQFF. CDR3 nucleotide sequence: TGTGCCAGCAGTCTCGGACCCGGCAATGAGCAGTTCTTC.

The chain links TRBV27 to TRBJ2-3; 14 bases are shared with TRBD2. The CDR3 is 18 residues long. V was clipped by 5 bases and J by 0 bases; unmatched bases: 7. Per germline, CDR1 MNHEY and CDR2 SMNVEV (reference sequence). The CDR3 protein is CASSPRLAGGLSTDTQYF. The CDR3 DNA is TGTGCCAGCAGTCCCCGACTAGCGGGAGGGCTTAGCACAGATACGCAGTATTTT.

This chain links TRBV2 with TRBJ2-1, with TRBD1 matching 8 bases. V was pared by 5 bases and J by 6 bases, with 9 bases of the junction left unmatched. CDR1 and CDR2 from the germline V gene are SNHLY and FYNNEI. The CDR3 spans 15 residues. CDR3 amino acids: CASSYSGTGGNEQFF. The CDR3 nucleotides are TGTGCCAGCAGTTATTCCGGGACAGGCGGCAATGAGCAGTTCTTC.

The genes are TRBV7-6 and TRBJ2-4, with D possibly being TRBD1 (5 bases). The CDR3 is 15 residues long. Per the germline V gene, CDR1 is SGHVS and CDR2 is FNYEAQ. The ends were cut back, 5 bases at V and 1 base at J, with 12 bases in the middle. The CDR3 bases are TGTGCCAGCAGCCCCCAGGGCACGGCCAAAAACATTCAGTACTTC. Its translation is CASSPQGTAKNIQYF. Using reference TRBV7-6 and TRBJ2-4 for the parts outside the CDR3, the full variable domain is GAGVSQSPRYKVTKRGQDVALRCDPISGHVSLYWYRQALGQGPEFLTYFNYEAQQDKSGLPNDRFSAERPEGSISTLTIQRTEQRDSAMYRCASSPQGTAKNIQYFGAGTRLSVL.

The chain recombines TRBV5-1 with TRBJ1-1, with 8 bases fitting TRBD1. Per germline, CDR1 SGHRS and CDR2 YFSETQ. The CDR3 extends over 15 amino acids. V was clipped by 2 bases and J by 0 bases; unmatched bases: 3. CDR3 sequence: CASSLRQGMNTEAFF. The CDR3 region has the DNA TGCGCCAGCAGCTTAAGACAGGGGATGAACACTGAAGCTTTCTTT. Combining the CDR3 with reference TRBV5-1 and TRBJ1-1 gives the whole variable domain KAGVTQTPRYLIKTRGQQVTLSCSPISGHRSVSWYQQTPGQGLQFLFEYFSETQRNKGNFPGRFSGRQFSNSRSEMNVSTLELGDSALYLCASSLRQGMNTEAFFGQGTRLTVV.

The chain combines TRBV29-1 with TRBJ2-1; D might be TRBD1 or TRBD2, each matching 5 bases. The CDR3 loop spans 14 amino acids. The V gene lost 3 bases and the J gene lost 0 bases, with 9 bases spanning the gap. Germline V gene data show CDR1 as SQVTM and CDR2 as ANQGSEA. The CDR3 DNA sequence: TGCAGCGTTGAGCCAGGGAGCTCCTACAATGAGCAGTTCTTC. This codes for CSVEPGSSYNEQFF.

This chain links TRBV4-3 with TRBJ1-6; maybe TRBD1 (6 bases). Trimming left V 0 bases short and J 6 bases short, with 9 bases between. CDR3 length equals 15 residues. CDR1 and CDR2 from the germline V gene are LGHNA and YSLEER. The chain's CDR3 is CASSQDRGANSPLHF. The CDR3 coding sequence is TGCGCCAGCAGCCAAGATCGGGGGGCTAATTCACCCCTCCACTTT.

The rearrangement links TRBV6-6 to TRBJ2-1; D remains ambiguous. Germline CDR1 MNHNY, CDR2 SVGAGI (reference sequence). The CDR3 is 13 amino acids. V lost 0 bases and J lost 12, with 12 bases in between. The CDR3 reads CASSYSPLEGQFF. The CDR3 region has the DNA TGTGCCAGCAGTTACTCCCCGCTAGAAGGGCAGTTCTTC.

V is TRBV6-1 and J is TRBJ1-4; D possibly corresponds to TRBD1 (5 bases). Germline loops: CDR1 MNHNS, CDR2 SASEGT. The CDR3 contains 15 residues. V shed 8 bases and J shed 8 bases, with 21 bases lying between them. Here the CDR3 reads CASSYPGPRGEKLFF. CDR3 DNA sequence: TGTGCCAGCTCCTATCCGGGACCTCGAGGGGAAAAACTGTTTTTT.

This clone was observed a single time. The rearrangement uses TRBV5-1 and TRBJ2-3; 9 bases line up with TRBD1. Germline CDR1 is SGHRS and CDR2 is YFSETQ. The J segment lost 4 bases and the V segment lost 0 bases, leaving 6 bases of the junction unmatched. There are 16 residues in the CDR3. The CDR3 reads CASSLGGTGQADTQYF. For the CDR3, the DNA is TGCGCCAGCAGCTTGGGTGGGACAGGGCAGGCAGATACGCAGTATTTT.

Of note for this clone: This sample also contains other DNA sequences that code for the same CDR3. V gene TRBV19 combines with J gene TRBJ1-5, with a tentative D call TRBD1 (6 bases). The CDR3 contains 15 residues. V lost 1 base and J lost 4, with 11 bases in between. Per the germline V gene, CDR1 is LNHDA and CDR2 is SQIVND (reference sequence). The CDR3 reads CASSIGRGRNQPQHF. The CDR3 nucleotides are TGTGCCAGTAGTATAGGCAGGGGTAGGAATCAGCCCCAGCATTTT.

The V call is TRBV19, the J call TRBJ2-7, with 8 bases fitting TRBD1. CDR1 LNHDA and CDR2 SQIVND come from the germline V gene (reference sequence). V was clipped by 1 base and J by 2 bases; unmatched bases: 4. The CDR3 is 15 amino acids. Written as DNA, the CDR3 is TGTGCCAGTAGTATAGCACAGGGGGTAACCTACGAGCAGTACTTC. Encoded protein: CASSIAQGVTYEQYF.

V is TRBV7-9 and J is TRBJ2-7; perhaps D is TRBD1 or TRBD2 (6 bases each). CDR3 length equals 14 residues. Germline CDR1 SEHNR, CDR2 FQNEAQ (reference sequence). V lost 5 bases and J 0 bases, leaving 11 bases between the germline ends. DNA of the CDR3: TGTGCCAGCAGCCTTGGAGGGGGCTCCTACGAGCAGTACTTC. As protein: CASSLGGGSYEQYF.

The chain links TRBV6-5 to TRBJ1-2, with D maybe TRBD1 (5 bases). Trimming removed 2 bases at V and 7 bases at J, with 11 bases between. The CDR3 sequence is 13 residues long. CDR1 MNHEY and CDR2 SVGAGI come from the germline V gene. CDR3 protein: CASSYQGEGGYTF. The CDR3 DNA follows: TGTGCCAGCAGTTACCAGGGAGAAGGTGGCTACACCTTC.

This clone was seen at least ten times. The rearrangement links TRBV6-1 to TRBJ1-1; TRBD1 aligns across 9 bases. After removal of 4 bases from V and 5 bases from J, the junction contained 5 bases not matched to a gene. The V gene's germline CDR1 is MNHNS and CDR2 SASEGT. The CDR3 loop spans 14 amino acids. CDR3 amino acids: CASSATGGDTEAFF. For the CDR3, the DNA is TGTGCCAGCAGTGCGACAGGGGGTGATACTGAAGCTTTCTTT.

This rearrangement joins TRBV4-1 to TRBJ2-7, with D perhaps TRBD2 (6 bases). The CDR3 loop spans 14 amino acids. V lost 4 bases and J lost 5, with 15 bases in between. Germline V gene lookup returns CDR1 MGHRA and CDR2 YSYEKL. The CDR3: CASSPRTTLNEQYF. Written as DNA, the CDR3 is TGCGCCAGCAGCCCAAGGACTACTTTGAACGAGCAGTACTTC.

This clone was observed a handful of times. This rearrangement joins TRBV6-5 to TRBJ2-7; 10 bases align to TRBD1. The CDR3 loop spans 15 amino acids. V trimming: 5 bases; J trimming: 2 bases; junction bases outside the gene matches: 6. Looked up from germline, CDR1 is MNHEY and CDR2 is SVGAGI. Here the CDR3 reads CASSTFGTGAYEQYF. CDR3 bases: TGTGCCAGCAGTACTTTCGGGACAGGGGCCTACGAGCAGTACTTC.

J is TRBJ1-2 and V is TRBV19, with a possible D match to TRBD1 (5 bases). Germline V gene lookup returns CDR1 LNHDA and CDR2 SQIVND (reference sequence). Trimming left V 7 bases short and J 4 bases short, with 13 bases between. The CDR3 runs 13 residues. CDR3 nucleotides: TGTGCCAGTACGGGCAGGGTAGGCTATGGCTACACCTTC. Translated: CASTGRVGYGYTF.

This clone occurred once. J is TRBJ1-2 and V is TRBV18; D is unresolved. The CDR3 length is 15 residues. With 2 bases removed from V and 5 bases from J, the gap between germline ends came to 15 bases. From germline, CDR1 is KGHSH and CDR2 LQKENI. The CDR3 loop is CASSPTTQSKYGYTF. The CDR3 nucleotides are TGTGCCAGCTCACCAACGACACAGTCGAAATATGGCTACACCTTC. The variable domain in full, with the rest retrieved from reference TRBV18 and TRBJ1-2, is NAGVMQNPRHLVRRRGQEARLRCSPMKGHSHVYWYRQLPEEGLKFMVYLQKENIIDESGMPKERFSAEFPKEGPSILRIQQVVRGDSAAYFCASSPTTQSKYGYTFGSGTRLTVV.

Comment on this clone: The sample carries other DNA sequences with the same CDR3. The rearrangement links TRBV6-5 to TRBJ1-2; 8 bases fit TRBD1. The junction had 1 base not matched to a gene; V was cut back by 5 bases and J by 2 bases. The length of the CDR3 is 13 residues. CDR1 and CDR2 (germline): MNHEY, SVGAGI. The CDR3 coding sequence is TGTGCCAGCAGTAGGACAGGGAACTATGGCTACACCTTC. The encoded protein is CASSRTGNYGYTF.

This clone was seen once. The chain's CDR3 is CASLGTGARYEQYF. The CDR3 nucleotides are TGTGCCAGCCTTGGCACGGGGGCGAGGTACGAGCAGTACTTC. This chain joins TRBV2 and TRBJ2-7; perhaps D is TRBD1 or TRBD2 (6 bases each). Germline V gene sequence: CDR1 SNHLY, CDR2 FYNNEI. V lost 8 bases to trimming and J lost 4 bases, with 18 bases between them. The CDR3 contains 14 residues. Complete variable domain (other parts from reference TRBV2 and TRBJ2-7): EPEVTQTPSHQVTQMGQEVILRCVPISNHLYFYWYRQILGQKVEFLVSFYNNEISEKSEIFDDQFSVERPDGSNFTLKIRSTKLEDSAMYFCASLGTGARYEQYFGPGTRLTVT.

This chain uses TRBV6-6 with TRBJ2-7, with TRBD2 matching 9 bases. J gave up 3 bases and V 2 bases, and 5 bases lay outside the gene matches. The germline V gene encodes CDR1 MNHNY and CDR2 SVGAGI (reference sequence). The CDR3 is made up of 15 amino acids. In DNA form, the CDR3 reads TGTGCCAGCAGTTACCGTCGCGGGGGGGACTACGAGCAGTACTTC. The encoded protein is CASSYRRGGDYEQYF.

This clone was seen just once. V is TRBV19 and J is TRBJ2-5, with TRBD2 matching over 9 bases. The germline V gene encodes CDR1 LNHDA and CDR2 SQIVND (reference sequence). The J segment lost 5 bases and the V segment lost 4 bases, leaving 11 bases of the junction unmatched. The CDR3 spans 16 residues. This CDR3 is CASSKLAGSSGETQYF. In DNA, the CDR3 is TGTGCCAGTAGTAAGCTAGCGGGATCTTCGGGGGAGACCCAGTACTTC.